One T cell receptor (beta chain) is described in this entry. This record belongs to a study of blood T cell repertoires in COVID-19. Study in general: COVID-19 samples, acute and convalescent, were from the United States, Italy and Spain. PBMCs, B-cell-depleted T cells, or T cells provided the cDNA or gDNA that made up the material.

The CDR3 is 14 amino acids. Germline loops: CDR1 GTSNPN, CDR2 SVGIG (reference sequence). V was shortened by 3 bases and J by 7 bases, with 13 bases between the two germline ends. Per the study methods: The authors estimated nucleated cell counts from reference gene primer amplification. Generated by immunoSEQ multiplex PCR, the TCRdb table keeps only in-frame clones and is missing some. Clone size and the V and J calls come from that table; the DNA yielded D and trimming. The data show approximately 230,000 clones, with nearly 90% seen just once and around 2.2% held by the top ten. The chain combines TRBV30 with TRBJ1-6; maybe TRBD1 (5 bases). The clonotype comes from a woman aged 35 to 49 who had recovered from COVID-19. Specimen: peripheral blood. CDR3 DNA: TGTGCCTGGAGCTTAAAGGGGAACAATTCACCCCTCCACTTT. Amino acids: CAWSLKGNNSPLHF.